The present T cell receptor (beta chain) was sequenced within a study of T cells in Graves' hyperthyroidism and ophthalmopathy. This clonotype has at least ten counts. The antigen remains undetermined. Newly diagnosed hyperthyroidism, duration under 2 months, in patients aged 18 to 65. Lactation, pregnancy, other autoimmune disease or uncontrolled infection led to exclusion of patients. Overall study findings and caveats: Also found in blood were most expanded thyroid clonotypes above 0.001.

RNA transcripts provided the source from which TCR beta CDR3 regions were amplified. A first-round RT-PCR of the TCR CDR3 used the HTBI primer set. TCRdb analysed the multiplex PCR reads with MiXCR anew, one entry per CDR3 protein. The sample lists fewer than 550,000 distinct CDR3 sequences, 15% to 18% seen once, with 7.5% to 8% in the top ten. This CDR3 spans 17 amino acids. V gave up 2 bases and J gave up 6 bases, with 22 bases separating them. Germline V CDR1 and CDR2: KGHSH, LQKENI. The J gene is TRBJ1-1, the V gene TRBV18, with D possibly matching TRBD1 (5 bases). Sequencing was performed on blood. This TCR came from a woman aged 18-29 years with Graves' hyperthyroidism. The CDR3 nucleotides read TGTGCCAGCTCACCAAACATGGGCTCGGGGCAGGTCGCTGAAGCTTTCTTT. This translates into CASSPNMGSGQVAEAFF.